The 3 T cell receptor beta chains presented below share a single source sample, sequenced in a study of T cells expressing NK-cell markers. From its re-call of the 5' RACE reads, TCRdb lists each CDR3 protein once, without DNA. Its listing shows 350,000 to 400,000 distinct CDR3 sequences. The sample consisted of blood T cells: a sorted CD56 or NKG2C T cell subset, CD4+ or CD8+ T cells, or bulk PBMC T cells (not recorded which). The receptors stem from a woman aged 45-65 years in good health.

This sequence joins TRBV20-1 and TRBJ2-2. The germline V gene encodes CDR1 DFQATT and CDR2 SNEGSKA (reference sequence). This CDR3 spans 13 amino acids. The CDR3 loop is CSAALGNTGELFF.

The rearrangement uses TRBV30 and TRBJ1-4. In germline, CDR1 is GTSNPN, CDR2 SVGIG (reference sequence). The CDR3 covers 15 residues. CDR3 residues: CAWSAAGPNNEKLFF.

CDR3 in amino acids: CASSFKLGSYSNQPQHF. The chain carries TRBV12-3 or TRBV12-4 and TRBJ1-5. CDR3 size: 17 residues.